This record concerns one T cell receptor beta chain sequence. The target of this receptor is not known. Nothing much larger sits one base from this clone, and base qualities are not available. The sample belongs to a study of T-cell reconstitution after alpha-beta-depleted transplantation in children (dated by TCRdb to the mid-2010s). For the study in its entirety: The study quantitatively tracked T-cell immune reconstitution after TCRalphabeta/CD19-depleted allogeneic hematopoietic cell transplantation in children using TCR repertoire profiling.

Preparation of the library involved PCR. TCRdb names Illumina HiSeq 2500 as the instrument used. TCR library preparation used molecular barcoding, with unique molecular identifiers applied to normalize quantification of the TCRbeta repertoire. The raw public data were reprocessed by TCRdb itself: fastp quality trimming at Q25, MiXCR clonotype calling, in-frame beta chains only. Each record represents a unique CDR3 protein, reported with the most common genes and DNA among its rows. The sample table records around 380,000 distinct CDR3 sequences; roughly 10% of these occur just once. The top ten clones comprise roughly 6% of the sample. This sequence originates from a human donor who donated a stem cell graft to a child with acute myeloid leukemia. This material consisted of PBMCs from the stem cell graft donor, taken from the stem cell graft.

The CDR3 sequence is CASSLSLRGTYEQYF. DNA sequence: TGCGCCAGCAGCTTGAGCCTCCGGGGCACCTACGAGCAGTACTTC. The chain couples TRBV5-1 to TRBJ2-7; the D gene cannot be resolved beyond TRBD1 or TRBD2, each matching 5 bases. CDR1 and CDR2 (SGHRS, YFSETQ) derive from the germline V gene. The V end loses 1 base and the J end loses 2 bases, and a stretch of 13 bases separates them. The cysteine opens and the phenylalanine closes a CDR3 of 15 amino acids. Only CDR3 DNA remains: 45 bases, in frame from the first base. The full variable domain, with segments outside the CDR3 supplied by the reference TRBV5-1 and TRBJ2-7 proteins, appears as KAGVTQTPRYLIKTRGQQVTLSCSPISGHRSVSWYQQTPGQGLQFLFEYFSETQRNKGNFPGRFSGRQFSNSRSEMNVSTLELGDSALYLCASSLSLRGTYEQYFGPGTRLTVT.